This entry describes one TCR beta chain. These data belong to a study of ipilimumab plus nivolumab after autologous stem cell transplantation. The overall study: Median doses per patient: about 5 ipilimumab, about eight nivolumab. Myeloma cases were transplant-naive high-risk or relapsed within 3 years post first autologous transplant.

Patients received nivolumab 3 mg/kg at weeks 1, 4, 7, 10, then fortnightly to week 26. V dropped 4 bases and J dropped 5 bases, with 26 bases sitting between them. The CDR3 spans 18 residues. The germline gives CDR1 MNHEY, CDR2 SMNVEV (reference sequence). Profiled with immunoSEQ multiplex PCR; TCRdb holds only in-frame clones, not every one. The sample includes 40,000 to 45,000 clones, around 93% of them seen just once. The rearrangement links TRBV27 to TRBJ1-2; TRBD1 is a possible D gene (5 bases). The material sequenced was PBMCs, taken in a trial of ipilimumab plus nivolumab as post-transplant consolidation. The sequence came from a male donor with multiple myeloma. In DNA form, the CDR3 reads TGTGCCAGCAGTTCCTACCCGACCCCAGGGCGGGAAGGGTATGGCTACACCTTC. This gives the protein CASSSYPTPGREGYGYTF.